The 28 T cell receptor beta chains reported below all come from one sample, sequenced in a study of molecular identifiers for immune sequencing clone quantification (dated by TCRdb to 2016 to 2019). Libraries were constructed by PCR. The listed sequencing device is NextSeq 500. The public reads were reanalyzed by TCRdb: fastp trimming at Q25, MiXCR alignment, in-frame beta chains only. Each record represents a unique CDR3 protein, reported with the most common genes and DNA among its rows. Counted in this sample were 460,000 or so distinct CDR3 sequences; roughly 26% of them appeared once. The biggest ten clones account for around 0.78% of the sample. The sequencing sample was made of naive CD8+ T cells from blood, with Jurkat cell RNA spiked in. What this sample's cell subset or site label stands for: FACS-sorted CD8+CD4-CCR7+CD45RA+ naive T cells. All receptors come from a human donor in good health. Some libraries in this study had Jurkat cell RNA spiked in.

This clonotype was recorded a few times. A much larger clone differs from this one at a single base, so this may be a read error. The CDR3 end shows no conserved phenylalanine or tryptophan, and so a read error is likely. J is TRBJ2-3 and V is TRBV4-1; D is perhaps TRBD2 (5 bases). The V gene's germline CDR1 is MGHRA and CDR2 YSYEKL. The V end lost 3 bases, the J end lost 0 bases, and 10 bases lay between the germline ends. The CDR3 is 15 residues long. CDR3 sequence (DNA): TGCGCCAGCAGCCATTCTAGCATTAGCACAGATACGCAGTATTTA. This codes for CASSHSSISTDTQYL.

This clonotype was detected ten times or more. The chain carries TRBV7-6 and TRBJ2-7, with TRBD2 identical over 9 bases. With V trimmed by 3 bases and J by 4 bases, 10 bases remained unmatched. This CDR3 region has 16 residues. The germline V gene encodes CDR1 SGHVS and CDR2 FNYEAQ. CDR3 bases: TGTGCCAGCAGCTTCGGAAGTGTTAGCGGGAGTTACGAGCAGTACTTC. Residues: CASSFGSVSGSYEQYF.

This clonotype showed up just a few times. In DNA, the CDR3 is TGTGCCAGCAGCGCCGGGGTGGAGCAGTACTTC. Residues: CASSAGVEQYF. The V call is TRBV5-5, the J call TRBJ2-7, with D tentatively TRBD2 (5 bases). V lost 4 bases and J lost 7, with 9 bases in between. Germline CDR1 is SGHKS and CDR2 is YYEKEE (reference sequence). The CDR3 is 11 residues long.

This clonotype has a handful of counts. This chain connects TRBV13 to TRBJ1-5, with 8 bases matching TRBD1. The CDR3 is 15 residues long. The J segment lost 4 bases and the V segment lost 0 bases, leaving 2 bases of the junction unmatched. The germline V gene encodes CDR1 PRHDT and CDR2 FYEKMQ (reference sequence). The CDR3 DNA is TGTGCCAGCAGCTTAGGGGACAGGGCAAATCAGCCCCAGCATTTT. It translates to CASSLGDRANQPQHF.

With respect to this clonotype: A read error may be the cause here, since a much bigger clone is one base away. The chain combines TRBV12-3 or TRBV12-4 with TRBJ2-3; a weak D match, TRBD1 (6 bases). The CDR3 length is 13 residues. CDR3 amino acids: CASRTEDTGTQYF. The CDR3 nucleotides are TGTGCCAGCCGGACAGAGGACACAGGTACGCAGTATTTT.

The V call is TRBV13, the J call TRBJ2-3; D is undetermined. The CDR3 has 12 amino acids. The germline V gene encodes CDR1 PRHDT and CDR2 FYEKMQ (reference sequence). Trimming cost V 4 bases and J 6 bases, with 8 bases left between them. In DNA, the CDR3 is TGTGCCAGCAGCTCCCAAGGGGATACGCAGTATTTT. Protein: CASSSQGDTQYF.

This clonotype appeared many times. This chain uses TRBV6-1 with TRBJ1-1; TRBD1 matches at 8 bases. The CDR3 spans 16 residues. Losses at the gene ends were 2 bases for V and 0 bases for J; bases not matched to a gene: 5. Germline CDR1 MNHNS, CDR2 SASEGT. In nucleotides, the CDR3 is TGTGCCAGCAGTGAACCTGGGACAGGAGTGAACACTGAAGCTTTCTTT. Translating it yields CASSEPGTGVNTEAFF.

The gene calls are TRBV7-9 and TRBJ1-1; D is perhaps TRBD1 (6 bases). This CDR3 is 20 amino acids long. Trimming took off 4 bases at V and 10 bases at J, with 37 bases between the two ends. Germline V lookup: CDR1 SEHNR, CDR2 FQNEAQ (reference sequence). The CDR3 nucleotides are TGTGCCAGCAGCTCGAGTGGGCTGACAGGCCCAGACCTTAACACTGATGTAGCTTTCTTT. Translating it yields CASSSSGLTGPDLNTDVAFF.

The chain is built from TRBV4-3 and TRBJ1-6, with no clear D. V was cut by 1 base and J by 10 bases, with 14 bases left in between. This CDR3 comprises 15 residues. Germline CDR1 reads LGHNA; CDR2 reads YSLEER. CDR3: CASSQGTAFGSPLHF. In nucleotides, the CDR3 is TGCGCCAGCAGCCAAGGGACGGCGTTTGGATCACCCCTCCACTTT.

This clonotype was counted at least ten times. V gene TRBV25-1 combines with J gene TRBJ2-7; tentative D call: TRBD2 (5 bases). Germline values: CDR1 MGHDK, CDR2 SYGVNS. Trimming left V 5 bases short and J 3 bases short, with 8 bases between. The CDR3 runs 12 residues. CDR3 sequence reads: CASSNEGYEQYF. CDR3 in DNA: TGTGCCAGCAGTAATGAGGGCTACGAGCAGTACTTC.

Comment on this clonotype: The junction differs from germline at one of its ends, possibly a read error. This chain uses TRBV7-9 with TRBJ2-7; D is ambiguous. The CDR3 consists of 13 residues. Looked up from germline, CDR1 is SEHNR and CDR2 is FQNEAQ (reference sequence). In nucleotides, the CDR3 is TGTGCCAGCAGCGATTCCCGTCGGTACGAGCAGCACTTC. Translation: CASSDSRRYEQHF.

Ten or more counts support this clonotype. This chain connects TRBV5-1 to TRBJ1-4; D is perhaps TRBD1 (6 bases). V shed 0 bases and J shed 2 bases, with 11 bases lying between them. Germline V gene sequence: CDR1 SGHRS, CDR2 YFSETQ. The CDR3 has 16 residues. The CDR3 here is CASSLGYRATNEKLFF. CDR3 DNA sequence: TGCGCCAGCAGCTTGGGGTACAGGGCGACTAATGAAAAACTGTTTTTT.

Worth noting for this clonotype: A clone one base away is much larger, so this may be a read error. The chain joins TRBV7-6 to TRBJ1-1; D is undetermined. Deletions cut 1 base from V and 10 bases from J, with 10 bases between. The length of the CDR3 is 12 residues. Germline V gene sequence: CDR1 SGHVS, CDR2 FNYEAQ. Here the CDR3 DNA reads TGTGCCAGCAGCTTAGTGACGGGTGGAGCTTTCTTT. This encodes CASSLVTGGAFF.

Comments on this clonotype: At one end the junction does not follow the germline gene, possibly because of a read error. The chain combines TRBV4-3 with TRBJ1-5; 7 bases line up with TRBD1. Germline V gene sequence: CDR1 LGHNA, CDR2 YSLEER. The CDR3 has 15 residues. The chain's CDR3 is CASSPVTGSNQPRHF. The CDR3, as DNA: TGCGCCAGCAGCCCGGTGACAGGGAGCAATCAGCCCCGGCATTTT.

Comments on this clonotype: A much larger clone differs by one base, so this may be a read error. The CDR3 DNA reads TGTGCCGGCAGCATTATTGGTTCCGATCAGCCCCAGCATTTT. As protein: CAGSIIGSDQPQHF. The chain uses TRBV6-2 or TRBV6-3 and TRBJ1-5, with no clear D. The CDR3 has 14 residues. Germline V gene data show CDR1 as MNHEY and CDR2 as SVGEGT.

This clonotype has a count of ten or more. The rearrangement uses TRBV4-1 and TRBJ2-5; D gene unclear. The ends were cut back, 4 bases at V and 4 bases at J, with 10 bases in the middle. CDR3 size: 13 residues. Germline assignment: CDR1 MGHRA and CDR2 YSYEKL. Here the CDR3 reads CASSPTVGETQYF. CDR3 DNA sequence: TGCGCCAGCAGCCCCACAGTTGGAGAGACCCAGTACTTC.

In regard to this clonotype: This could be a read error, since a much larger clone is one nucleotide away. It is likely a read error, because the conserved phenylalanine at the end of the CDR3 is missing. J is TRBJ1-1 and V is TRBV28; 7 nucleotides align to TRBD1. Germline CDR1 and CDR2: MDHEN and SYDVKM. V was clipped by 3 bases and J by 5 bases; unmatched bases: 3. The CDR3 sequence is 13 residues long. The CDR3 reads CASSFRGRTEAFS. The CDR3 bases are TGTGCCAGCAGTTTCAGGGGGAGAACTGAAGCTTTCTCT.

As concerns this clonotype: A much larger clonotype is one base distant, so this may be a read error. The gene calls are TRBV7-9 and TRBJ1-6, with 8 bases identical to TRBD1. CDR3 length: 16 residues. The J segment lost 10 bases and the V segment lost 8 bases, leaving 16 bases of the junction unmatched. From germline, CDR1 is SEHNR and CDR2 FQNEAQ (reference sequence). This CDR3 reads CASGSSGGAIRSPLHF. Written as DNA, the CDR3 is TGTGCCAGCGGCTCGTCAGGGGGCGCCATCAGATCACCCCTCCACTTT.

In its sample, this clonotype was seen once. Because the CDR3 is missing its conserved closing phenylalanine or tryptophan, this is likely a read error. The chain couples TRBV5-6 to TRBJ2-1; a possible D gene is TRBD2 (5 bases). Germline CDR1 is SGHDT and CDR2 is YYEEEE. The CDR3 has 14 amino acids. V lost 4 bases and J lost 7, with 15 bases in between. Here the CDR3 reads CASSMGALVNEQFL. In DNA, the CDR3 is TGTGCCAGCAGCATGGGAGCGTTGGTGAATGAGCAGTTCCTC.

The chain joins TRBV7-2 to TRBJ1-1; D is undetermined. The V gene lost 4 bases and the J gene lost 8 bases, with 11 bases spanning the gap. CDR1 and CDR2 (germline): SGHTA, FQGNSA. The CDR3 has 12 amino acids. The chain's CDR3 is CASSSFLGEAFF. In DNA form, the CDR3 reads TGTGCCAGCAGCTCCTTTCTAGGAGAAGCTTTCTTT.

Ten or more counts support this clonotype. The V gene is TRBV30, the J gene TRBJ2-3; TRBD1 matches 9 bases. J lost 4 bases, V lost 6 bases, and 5 bases had no gene match. CDR3 length equals 13 residues. Per germline, CDR1 GTSNPN and CDR2 SVGIG (reference sequence). The CDR3 region is CACWDRAADTQYF. In nucleotides, the CDR3 is TGTGCCTGTTGGGACAGGGCCGCAGATACGCAGTATTTT. Full variable domain (rest looked up from reference TRBV30 and TRBJ2-3): SQTIHQWPATLVQPVGSPLSLECTVEGTSNPNLYWYRQAAGRGLQLLFYSVGIGQISSEVPQNLSASRPQDRQFILSSKKLLLSDSGFYLCACWDRAADTQYFGPGTRLTVL.

Concerning this clonotype itself: Possible read error: a much larger clone is one base away. The rearrangement joins TRBV20-1 to TRBJ2-5; no definite D call. The V gene lost 2 bases and the J gene lost 1 base, with 8 bases spanning the gap. The length of the CDR3 is 13 residues. CDR1 and CDR2 from the germline V gene are DFQATT and SNEGSKA (reference sequence). CDR3 in amino acids: CSARRNTQETQYF. The CDR3 DNA follows: TGCAGTGCTAGAAGAAATACCCAAGAGACCCAGTACTTC.

This sequence joins TRBV6-5 and TRBJ2-1; 7 bases are a match to TRBD1. Germline V gene data show CDR1 as MNHEY and CDR2 as SVGAGI. V was pared by 3 bases and J by 2 bases, with 1 base of the junction left unmatched. The CDR3 is 14 amino acids. The CDR3 bases are TGTGCCAGCAGTTATGGGACAGCCTACAATGAGCAGTTCTTC. This encodes CASSYGTAYNEQFF.

This clonotype was seen many times. This chain links TRBV2 with TRBJ2-3, with D maybe TRBD2 (7 bases). The germline V and J ends were trimmed by 3 bases and 5 bases, with 15 bases remaining between them. This CDR3 is 15 amino acids long. Germline V gene data show CDR1 as SNHLY and CDR2 as FYNNEI. The CDR3 nucleotides read TGTGCCAGCAGTGATTTGCGGGGGCTTGAAGATACGCAGTATTTT. Translated: CASSDLRGLEDTQYF.

Of note for this clonotype: This may arise from a read error, as a much more abundant clone is one base away. The chain uses TRBV7-9 and TRBJ1-5; D call uncertain. There are 14 residues in the CDR3. Germline-derived CDR1 and CDR2 are SEHNR and FQNEAQ (reference sequence). The V end was cut by 1 base, the J end by 4 bases, with 8 bases between. The CDR3: CASSLVALNQPQHF. In nucleotides, the CDR3 is TGTGCCAGCAGCTTAGTTGCCCTAAATCAGCCCCAGCATTTT.

This clonotype was seen ten or more times. This chain uses TRBV9 with TRBJ2-3; 7 bases align to TRBD1. The CDR3 has 16 amino acids. With V trimmed by 3 bases and J by 0 bases, 7 bases remained unmatched. CDR1 and CDR2 (germline): SGDLS, YYNGEE. CDR3 in amino acids: CASSAKPGQSTDTQYF. DNA for the CDR3: TGTGCCAGCAGCGCTAAACCGGGACAGAGCACAGATACGCAGTATTTT.

This clonotype has a handful of counts. This sequence joins TRBV9 and TRBJ2-2, with a weak D call TRBD2 (7 bases). The V gene lost 2 bases and the J gene lost 6 bases, with 11 bases spanning the gap. Germline V gives CDR1 SGDLS, CDR2 YYNGEE. The CDR3 loop spans 14 amino acids. DNA of the CDR3: TGTGCCAGCAGCGTGGGGGGGGGCCCCGGGGAGCTGTTTTTT. This codes for CASSVGGGPGELFF.

J is TRBJ2-5 and V is TRBV20-1; no firm D call. V gave up 1 base and J gave up 1 base, with 4 bases separating them. Germline lookup yields CDR1 DFQATT and CDR2 SNEGSKA (reference sequence). This CDR3 comprises 12 residues. CDR3 sequence (DNA): TGCAGTGCTAGAGGCAGCCAAGAGACCCAGTACTTC. This encodes CSARGSQETQYF.